The present T cell receptor beta chain was sequenced within a study of cytomegalovirus exposure and HLA in healthy donors. Study observations and caveats: According to a later analysis, donors in an Asian-associated ancestry cluster reportedly had fewer N-insertions than the roughly 640-donor mean. An analysis that came later showed most CMV-associated TCR beta chains appearing HLA-restricted. HLA-A and HLA-B allele assignments for most subjects were reportedly predicted accurately using TCR beta sequences.

Primers for the PCR totalled 60 Vbeta and 13 Jbeta. Some clones are missing from TCRdb's copy, which holds only in-frame ones; the method was immunoSEQ multiplex PCR. The sample lists roughly 110,000 clones; around 79% were seen once. This clone was counted between two and nine times. Its antigen remains unknown. The junction shows a germline mismatch at one end, possibly a read error. The CDR3 extends over 12 amino acids. CDR1 and CDR2 from the germline V gene are SEHNR and FQNEAQ (reference sequence). Material for sequencing was PBMCs. This chain links TRBV7-9 with TRBJ1-2; D is unresolved. The receptor was derived from a man in his sixties in good health and CMV-seronegative. CDR3 sequence reads: CSSSFGEYGYTF. The CDR3 DNA sequence: TGTTCCAGCAGCTTTGGGGAGTATGGCTACACCTTC.